This TCR beta chain was identified during a study of T-cell reconstitution after alpha-beta-depleted transplantation in children. CDR1 GTSNPN and CDR2 SVGIG come from the germline V gene (reference sequence). Trimming cost V 4 bases and J 1 base; bases outside gene matches: 2. The CDR3 is 15 amino acids. Unique molecular identifiers were built into the TCRbeta library. TCRdb redid the calling of the PCR reads with MiXCR, one entry per CDR3 protein. The sample contains 150,000 to 200,000 distinct CDR3 sequences, about 6.4% of which appear only once. In its sample, this clonotype was seen a few times. The chain has TRBV30 and TRBJ2-5, with 14 bases lining up with TRBD2. This TCR came from a human donor who donated a stem cell graft to a child with Wiskott-Aldrich syndrome. The specimen was PBMCs from the stem cell graft donor, collected from the stem cell graft. This CDR3 is CAWTGTSGSQETQYF. CDR3 DNA: TGTGCCTGGACCGGGACTAGCGGGAGCCAAGAGACCCAGTACTTC.